These 21 T cell receptor beta chains came from one sample sequenced in a study of T cells in localized non-small cell lung cancer. Data came from immunoSEQ multiplex PCR; TCRdb stores just in-frame clones and leaves some out. This table has 39,000 or so clones, 65% to 90% appearing once. Sample: PBMCs, taken before any cancer treatment. All receptors derive from a man between 40 and 75 years old with stage II lung adenocarcinoma.

The chain employs TRBV19 and TRBJ1-2; no firm D call. The CDR3 covers 12 residues. V shed 10 bases and J shed 8 bases, with 17 bases lying between them. In germline, CDR1 is LNHDA, CDR2 SQIVND (reference sequence). CDR3 DNA sequence: TGTGCCACCTTGGAGAGGGCTTGGGGCTACACCTTC. Residues: CATLERAWGYTF. Variable domain in full (rest from reference TRBV19 and TRBJ1-2): DGGITQSPKYLFRKEGQNVTLSCEQNLNHDAMYWYRQDPGQGLRLIYYSQIVNDFQKGDIAEGYSVSREKKESFPLTVTSAQKNPTAFYLCATLERAWGYTFGSGTRLTVV.

V usage is TRBV4-2 and J usage is TRBJ2-3; 15 bases fit TRBD2. The CDR3 is 22 amino acids. After removal of 0 bases from V and 3 bases from J, the junction contained 16 bases not matched to a gene. The germline gives CDR1 LGHNA, CDR2 YNFKEQ. The CDR3 region is CASSQDWGPGLAGGLGTDTQYF. DNA of the CDR3: TGTGCCAGCAGCCAAGATTGGGGGCCGGGACTAGCGGGAGGCTTGGGAACAGATACGCAGTATTTT.

This chain links TRBV2 with TRBJ2-2, with 8 bases matching TRBD1. The CDR3 is 13 residues long. V shed 8 bases and J 1 base; nucleotides not matched to a gene: 0. The germline gives CDR1 SNHLY, CDR2 FYNNEI. The CDR3 DNA reads TGTGCCAGCGACAGGGGGAACACCGGGGAGCTGTTTTTT. Translating gives CASDRGNTGELFF.

This clone came up once. V is TRBV19 and J is TRBJ1-5, with TRBD1 matching over 7 bases. With V trimmed by 4 bases and J by 2 bases, 2 bases remained unmatched. In germline, CDR1 is LNHDA, CDR2 SQIVND (reference sequence). The CDR3 has 14 residues. In nucleotides, the CDR3 is TGTGCCAGTAGTAACAGGGGAGGCAATCAGCCCCAGCATTTT. Amino acid sequence: CASSNRGGNQPQHF.

Notes on this clone: Germline is not matched at one junction end, which may reflect a read error. The V gene is TRBV7-8, the J gene TRBJ1-2; TRBD1 agrees at 7 bases. CDR1 SGHVS and CDR2 FQNEAQ come from the germline V gene. The CDR3 is 13 amino acids. The CDR3 here is CASTRGTAYGHTF. CDR3 bases: TGTGCCAGCACCCGAGGGACAGCCTATGGCCACACCTTC.

The chain combines TRBV28 with TRBJ2-5; maybe TRBD2 (7 bases). The V and J ends lost 4 bases and 5 bases respectively, with 20 bases between them. CDR1 is MDHEN, CDR2 SYDVKM, per germline. The CDR3 loop spans 16 amino acids. This CDR3 reads CASSSGRGAGRETQYF. Here the CDR3 DNA reads TGTGCCAGCAGTTCTGGCCGGGGGGCGGGCCGGGAGACCCAGTACTTC.

The gene calls are TRBV4-2 and TRBJ2-5, with a possible D match to TRBD1 (6 bases). CDR3 length: 18 amino acids. V was shortened by 0 bases and J by 1 base, with 18 bases between the two germline ends. CDR1 and CDR2 from the germline V gene are LGHNA and YNFKEQ. The CDR3 nucleotides are TGTGCCAGCAGCCAAGAAACAGGGTGGCAAGGACGCCAAGAGACCCAGTACTTC. Protein sequence: CASSQETGWQGRQETQYF.

This clone came up once. The rearrangement joins TRBV15 to TRBJ1-3; D gene unclear. Germline V gives CDR1 LNHNV, CDR2 YYDKDF (reference sequence). The CDR3 is 16 residues long. Trimming cost V 5 bases and J 0 bases, with 14 bases left between them. The CDR3 is CATSSRTGSSGNTIYF. The CDR3 DNA sequence: TGTGCCACCAGCTCCCGGACGGGAAGCTCTGGAAACACCATATATTTT. Combining the CDR3 with reference TRBV15 and TRBJ1-3 gives the whole variable domain DAMVIQNPRYQVTQFGKPVTLSCSQTLNHNVMYWYQQKSSQAPKLLFHYYDKDFNNEADTPDNFQSRRPNTSFCFLDIRSPGLGDTAMYLCATSSRTGSSGNTIYFGEGSWLTVV.

This clone occurred once. V and J are TRBV19 and TRBJ2-3, with D uncertain. Germline V lookup: CDR1 LNHDA, CDR2 SQIVND (reference sequence). The CDR3 loop spans 15 amino acids. The V and J ends lost 5 bases and 6 bases respectively, with 18 bases between them. DNA of the CDR3: TGTGCCAGTAGTGCCCAAAGCGCCGGTTCCGATACGCAGTATTTT. Translating it yields CASSAQSAGSDTQYF.

The chain carries TRBV9 and TRBJ2-6; D is possibly TRBD1 (6 bases). V lost 4 bases to trimming and J lost 4 bases, with 12 bases between them. CDR1 and CDR2 (germline): SGDLS, YYNGEE. The CDR3 has 15 amino acids. The CDR3 sequence: CASSPTGIGANVLTF. In DNA, the CDR3 is TGTGCCAGCAGCCCCACAGGGATAGGGGCCAACGTCCTGACTTTC.

The chain links TRBV5-4 to TRBJ2-7; 16 bases line up with TRBD2. J was trimmed by 3 bases and V by 4 bases; bases with no gene match: 4. The CDR3 covers 16 residues. Germline V gene data show CDR1 as SGHNT and CDR2 as YYREEE (reference sequence). The CDR3 nucleotides are TGTGCCAGCAGCAAGGGACTAGCGGGAGGGAACTACGAGCAGTACTTC. It yields the protein CASSKGLAGGNYEQYF.

This clone was picked up one time. The chain carries TRBV5-1 and TRBJ2-2; D is perhaps TRBD2 (5 bases). The germline V gene has CDR1 SGHRS and CDR2 YFSETQ. Between the trimmed V and J ends, which lost 0 bases and 6 bases, there was a span of 12 bases. This CDR3 region has 15 residues. CDR3 in amino acids: CASSLATPGSGELFF. CDR3 in DNA: TGCGCCAGCAGCTTGGCTACGCCGGGATCCGGGGAGCTGTTTTTT.

This chain links TRBV2 with TRBJ2-2; D call uncertain. The ends were cut back, 4 bases at V and 2 bases at J, with 8 bases in the middle. CDR1 SNHLY and CDR2 FYNNEI come from the germline V gene. The CDR3 has 14 amino acids. For the CDR3, the DNA is TGTGCCAGCAGTGTAGGCAGCAACACCGGGGAGCTGTTTTTT. Its translation is CASSVGSNTGELFF.

The chain uses TRBV6-5 and TRBJ1-1, with D maybe TRBD1 (5 bases). This CDR3 has 15 amino acids. Germline V lookup: CDR1 MNHEY, CDR2 SVGAGI. The V and J ends lost 0 bases and 0 bases respectively, with 8 bases between them. The CDR3 reads CASSYSTEMNTEAFF. The CDR3 bases are TGTGCCAGCAGTTACTCGACAGAGATGAACACTGAAGCTTTCTTT.

The chain employs TRBV27 and TRBJ2-2; D might be TRBD1 (6 bases). The germline CDR1 and CDR2 sequences are MNHEY and SMNVEV (reference sequence). The CDR3 loop spans 16 amino acids. V was cut by 3 bases and J by 4 bases, with 15 bases left in between. The CDR3 bases are TGTGCCAGCAGTTTCCCTCAGGGGCGGAGCACCGGGGAGCTGTTTTTT. Protein product: CASSFPQGRSTGELFF.

This chain connects TRBV18 to TRBJ1-4; 8 positions match TRBD1. CDR3 length: 15 residues. Germline CDR1 and CDR2: KGHSH and LQKENI. Trimming at V came to 3 bases and at J to 7 bases, leaving 7 bases not matched to a gene. The CDR3 loop reads CASSPSTGAGEKLFF. The DNA for the CDR3 is TGTGCCAGCTCACCGTCGACAGGGGCGGGTGAAAAACTGTTTTTT.

The genes are TRBV7-9 and TRBJ1-6; TRBD1 matches at 7 bases. Germline CDR1 is SEHNR and CDR2 is FQNEAQ (reference sequence). The CDR3 has 18 residues. J was trimmed by 9 bases and V by 4 bases; bases with no gene match: 18. CDR3 sequence: CASSSPWLDRHRGSPLHF. The CDR3 DNA reads as TGTGCCAGCAGCTCACCCTGGTTGGACAGGCATAGAGGTTCACCCCTCCACTTT.

This clone was picked up a small number of times. This chain joins TRBV28 and TRBJ1-1; D not resolved. CDR1 MDHEN and CDR2 SYDVKM come from the germline V gene. V was clipped by 4 bases and J by 0 bases, with 6 bases between them. The CDR3 loop spans 13 amino acids. The CDR3 DNA reads as TGTGCCAGCAGTTACACAATGAACACTGAAGCTTTCTTT. This gives the protein CASSYTMNTEAFF.

The V and J genes are TRBV15 and TRBJ2-7, with TRBD2 identical over 9 bases. This CDR3 is 16 amino acids long. CDR1 is LNHNV and CDR2 is YYDKDF in the germline V gene (reference sequence). V lost 0 bases, J lost 6 bases, and 9 bases stayed unmatched. CDR3 protein: CATSRDIVAGDGEQYF. In DNA form, the CDR3 reads TGTGCCACCAGCAGAGATATCGTAGCGGGGGACGGCGAGCAGTACTTC.

The chain employs TRBV11-2 and TRBJ2-3; the match to TRBD2 covers 10 bases. The trim removed 5 bases at V and 2 bases at J, leaving 7 bases unmatched. CDR1 and CDR2 (germline): SGHAT, FQNNGV. The CDR3 spans 16 residues. Here the CDR3 DNA reads TGTGCCAGCAGCCTTGGACTAGCGGAGATCACAGATACGCAGTATTTT. Protein: CASSLGLAEITDTQYF.

This clone was recorded only once. J is TRBJ2-7 and V is TRBV5-1; D not certain. This CDR3 region has 12 residues. Germline assignment: CDR1 SGHRS and CDR2 YFSETQ. V was clipped by 1 base and J by 5 bases, with 7 bases between them. The CDR3, as DNA: TGCGCCAGCAGCTTGTATGGGGACGAGCAGTACTTC. It encodes CASSLYGDEQYF.